Listed below are T cell receptor beta chains from one sample, sequenced in a study of blood T cell repertoires in COVID-19. Generated by immunoSEQ multiplex PCR, the TCRdb table keeps only in-frame clones and is missing some. Of 400,000 to 450,000 clones listed, less than 95% were seen once; the top ten hold more than 0.55%. Sequencing was carried out using PBMCs or T cells enriched from blood (not recorded which). All receptors derive from a man younger than 35 who had recovered from COVID-19. Both conserved end residues are part of each CDR3. The D gene is left open where the match is weak. Clone size appears in some rows only: once, few, many, or a class for an expanded clone.

CDR3aa,CDR3nt,len,v_gene,d_gene,j_gene,abundance
CASSATVIDEQFF,TGTGCCAGCAGCGCCACTGTTATAGATGAGCAGTTCTTC,13,TRBV7-2,NA,TRBJ2-1,NA
CASSLDDEGGDNEQFF,TGTGCCAGCAGCTTAGATGACGAGGGGGGGGACAATGAGCAGTTCTTC,16,TRBV7-6,NA,TRBJ2-1,NA
CASSPEGQRYGYTF,TGTGCCAGCAGCCCCGAGGGACAGCGGTATGGCTACACCTTC,14,TRBV14,TRBD1,TRBJ1-2,NA
CASSLRTGSYNSPLHF,TGTGCCAGCAGTTTACGGACAGGGAGCTATAATTCACCCCTCCACTTT,16,TRBV28,TRBD1,TRBJ1-6,NA
CASSEALGGAYSPLHF,TGTGCCAGCAGTGAAGCGCTAGGGGGCGCGTATTCACCCCTCCACTTT,16,TRBV6-1,TRBD1,TRBJ1-6,NA
CASSDVGSGYTF,TGTGCCAGCAGTGATGTCGGTTCTGGCTACACCTTC,12,TRBV25-1,NA,TRBJ1-2,NA
CASSPTTGTVTGELFF,TGTGCCAGCAGCCCTACCACGGGGACAGTTACCGGGGAGCTGTTTTTT,16,TRBV7-6,TRBD1,TRBJ2-2,NA
CASSQAGGTYEQYF,TGCGCCAGCAGCCAAGCCGGGGGGACCTACGAGCAGTACTTC,14,TRBV4-1,TRBD2,TRBJ2-7,NA
CASSFPSSNYGYTF,TGTGCCAGCAGTTTCCCTTCTTCTAACTATGGCTACACCTTC,14,TRBV28,NA,TRBJ1-2,few
CASSLRQVRGYTF,TGTGCCAGCAGCCTAAGACAGGTTCGTGGCTACACCTTC,13,TRBV5-4,NA,TRBJ1-2,NA
CASSQTLALRNEQFF,TGCGCCAGCAGCCAAACGCTAGCCCTCCGCAATGAGCAGTTCTTC,15,TRBV4-1,NA,TRBJ2-1,NA
CASSDSRTAQSFF,TGTGCCAGCAGTGACTCGAGGACAGCCCAATCTTTCTTT,13,TRBV6-4,NA,TRBJ1-1,NA
CASSLGVYGYTF,TGTGCCAGCAGTTTAGGGGTCTATGGCTACACCTTC,12,TRBV6-6,NA,TRBJ1-2,NA
CASSDTTTPGQRYEQYF,TGTGCCAGCAGCGACACTACAACCCCGGGACAGCGCTACGAGCAGTACTTC,17,TRBV28,TRBD1,TRBJ2-7,NA
CASSPRETEAFF,TGTGCCAGCTCACCGAGGGAAACTGAAGCTTTCTTT,12,TRBV18,NA,TRBJ1-1,NA
CASSRNRDSNSPLHF,TGTGCCAGTTCCCGTAACAGGGATTCTAATTCACCCCTCCACTTT,15,TRBV19,NA,TRBJ1-6,NA
CASSSGTGGGYTF,TGTGCCAGCAGCTCCGGGACGGGGGGCGGCTACACCTTC,13,TRBV7-9,NA,TRBJ1-2,NA
CATSSPRLAGVKETQYF,TGTGCCACCAGCAGTCCCAGACTAGCGGGAGTGAAGGAGACCCAGTACTTC,17,TRBV15,TRBD2,TRBJ2-5,NA
CASSPPMGASGSQETQYF,TGTGCCAGCAGCCCCCCAATGGGGGCTAGTGGATCCCAAGAGACCCAGTACTTC,18,TRBV9,NA,TRBJ2-5,NA
CASSLTPGETEAFF,TGCGCCAGCAGCTTGACGCCTGGAGAGACTGAAGCTTTCTTT,14,TRBV5-1,NA,TRBJ1-1,NA
CASSSSSGMAGELFF,TGTGCCAGCAGCTCTTCTAGCGGGATGGCCGGGGAGCTGTTTTTT,15,TRBV7-7,TRBD2,TRBJ2-2,NA
CASSFTGGDDTQYF,TGTGCCAGCAGTTTTACAGGGGGCGACGATACGCAGTATTTT,14,TRBV6-5,TRBD1,TRBJ2-3,few
CATGQGGPYGYTF,TGTGCCACAGGACAGGGGGGCCCCTATGGCTACACCTTC,13,TRBV6-5,TRBD1,TRBJ1-2,NA
CASSPGQGIQPQHF,TGTGCCAGCAGTCCAGGACAGGGTATTCAGCCCCAGCATTTT,14,TRBV27,TRBD1,TRBJ1-5,NA
CASSPTAGELFF,TGCGCCAGCAGTCCTACGGCCGGGGAGCTGTTTTTT,12,TRBV10-2,NA,TRBJ2-2,NA
CASSAVRGRGNQPQHF,TGTGCCAGCAGTGCCGTCAGGGGCAGAGGCAATCAGCCCCAGCATTTT,16,TRBV27,NA,TRBJ1-5,NA
CASSSPRVVVTYEQYF,TGTGCCAGCAGTTCCCCTCGGGTTGTCGTCACCTACGAGCAGTACTTC,16,TRBV28,NA,TRBJ2-7,NA
CASSPTRVQASNQPQHF,TGTGCCAGCAGCCCGACGAGGGTGCAAGCTAGCAATCAGCCCCAGCATTTT,17,TRBV7-8,NA,TRBJ1-5,NA
CASSESPGGALGTEAFF,TGTGCCAGCAGTGAATCGCCAGGGGGCGCTTTGGGCACTGAAGCTTTCTTT,17,TRBV2,TRBD1,TRBJ1-1,NA
CAITPGQSDSYEQYF,TGTGCCATCACCCCAGGTCAGTCTGATTCCTACGAGCAGTACTTC,15,TRBV10-3,NA,TRBJ2-7,NA
CASTYGDRGNSPLHF,TGCGCCAGCACCTATGGGGACAGGGGAAATTCACCCCTCCACTTT,15,TRBV5-1,TRBD1,TRBJ1-6,NA
CASSRQGARETQYF,TGTGCCAGCAGTCGACAGGGGGCGCGGGAGACCCAGTACTTC,14,TRBV2,TRBD1,TRBJ2-5,NA
CATSDLGTGARDEQFF,TGTGCCACCAGTGATTTGGGGACAGGCGCTCGGGATGAGCAGTTCTTC,16,TRBV24-1,TRBD1,TRBJ2-1,NA
CASSLEGSGTEAFF,TGTGCCAGCAGCTTGGAGGGGTCGGGCACTGAAGCTTTCTTT,14,TRBV7-9,NA,TRBJ1-1,NA
CASSPREKGYTF,TGTGCCAGCAGTCCTCGGGAGAAAGGCTACACCTTC,12,TRBV12-3/TRBV12-4,NA,TRBJ1-2,NA
CAWSILAPVYGYTF,TGTGCCTGGAGTATTTTAGCCCCGGTCTATGGCTACACCTTC,14,TRBV30,NA,TRBJ1-2,once
CASSPRTDYSGNTIYF,TGTGCCAGCAGCCCCCGGACAGACTACTCTGGAAACACCATATATTTT,16,TRBV11-2,NA,TRBJ1-3,NA